The entry below gives a single T cell receptor (beta chain) sequence along with its context. Its antigen is unknown. The data stem from a study of cytomegalovirus exposure and HLA in healthy donors. Study background: Some 85 million unique TCRs from HLA-typed donors were held in an early data release.

CDR3 length: 12 residues. V lost 0 bases and J 5 bases, leaving 5 bases between the germline ends. The germline V gene encodes CDR1 MNHEY and CDR2 SMNVEV (reference sequence). Study-wide results and limits: There were several of the most significant clusters that appeared linked to common viral pathogens in a later analysis. Later analysis found that TCR beta chains associated with HLA were more clonally expanded than other, equally common chains. Presence/absence analyses rested on an assumption that sequencing depth was roughly uniform across donors.

Researchers ran the PCR with 60 Vbeta and 13 Jbeta primers. Data came from immunoSEQ multiplex PCR; TCRdb stores just in-frame clones and leaves some out. This table holds approximately 69,000 clones, about 74% found once. The rearrangement joins TRBV27 to TRBJ2-7, with D hard to call. The origin of this receptor is a woman in her thirties in good health and CMV-seropositive. Sequencing input: PBMCs. The CDR3 nucleotides are TGTGCCAGCAGTTTATCGAGAAACGAGCAGTACTTC. Protein product: CASSLSRNEQYF.